The rows below give T cell receptor beta chains drawn from one sample of a study of chemoradiotherapy in HPV16-positive cancers. Clones were sequenced by immunoSEQ multiplex PCR, and TCRdb holds only the in-frame ones, with some missing. The table includes about 7,600 clones, approximately 83% detected once. This specimen was blood, taken from a patient who underwent chemoradiotherapy. Receptors originate from a human donor with HPV-associated anogenital cancer. The CDR3 runs from the conserved cysteine through the conserved F or W. Fields, in order: D gene, clone size, J gene, V gene, CDR3 protein, CDR3 DNA. The D gene is left open where the match is weak. The size field is filled for only some rows; it gives once, few, many or a size class.

- - TRBJ2-7 TRBV18 CASSEAARPSSYEQYF TGTGCCAGCTCAGAGGCAGCCAGACCTAGCTCCTACGAGCAGTACTTC
- - TRBJ2-2 TRBV19 CASKGTANTGELFF TGTGCCAGTAAAGGGACGGCGAACACCGGGGAGCTGTTTTTT
- once TRBJ1-1 TRBV19 CASGAGVRNTEAFF TGTGCCAGTGGTGCGGGTGTCAGGAACACTGAAGCTTTCTTT
- - TRBJ2-7 TRBV29-1 CSTRQGGNYEQYF TGCAGCACCCGCCAGGGGGGGAACTACGAGCAGTACTTC
- - TRBJ1-5 TRBV4-1 CASSLEGSDQPQHF TGCGCCAGCAGCCTCGAGGGGTCCGATCAGCCCCAGCATTTT
- few TRBJ2-7 TRBV27 CASSPFGSGASEQYF TGTGCCAGCAGTCCCTTCGGCAGTGGGGCATCCGAGCAGTACTTC
TRBD1 - TRBJ2-7 TRBV6-5 CASRGQGSPYEQYF TGTGCCAGCAGAGGACAGGGGTCTCCCTACGAGCAGTACTTC
TRBD1 - TRBJ1-5 TRBV6-5 CASRSGGGQPQHF TGTGCCAGCAGGTCAGGGGGCGGTCAGCCCCAGCATTTT
- few TRBJ2-2 TRBV29-1 CSVVFVGELFF TGCAGCGTTGTGTTTGTCGGGGAGCTGTTTTTT
- once TRBJ2-7 TRBV11-2 CASSFRVIPYEQYF TGTGCCAGCAGCTTCCGGGTTATTCCTTACGAGCAGTACTTC
- - TRBJ2-7 TRBV28 CASSYNEQYF TGTGCCAGCAGTTATAACGAGCAGTACTTC
TRBD2 - TRBJ2-1 TRBV19 CASSIGPTSAYNEQFF TGTGCCAGTAGTATAGGACCGACTAGCGCCTACAATGAGCAGTTCTTC
TRBD1 few TRBJ2-7 TRBV6-1 CASSEGGQVYEQYF TGTGCCAGCAGTGAAGGAGGACAGGTCTACGAGCAGTACTTC
TRBD1 - TRBJ2-7 TRBV6-6 CASSSDLTGPYEQYF TGTGCCAGCAGTTCGGACTTGACAGGGCCCTACGAGCAGTACTTC
TRBD1 - TRBJ1-2 TRBV6-4 CASSPMEGASGYTF TGTGCCAGCAGTCCTATGGAGGGGGCGTCGGGCTACACCTTC
TRBD1 - TRBJ1-6 TRBV19 CASSIQSGGRSPLHF TGTGCCAGTAGTATTCAATCAGGGGGCCGATCACCCCTCCACTTT
TRBD2 - TRBJ2-2 TRBV7-2 CASTPSGGPTGELFF TGTGCCAGCACCCCGAGCGGGGGGCCCACCGGGGAGCTGTTTTTT
TRBD1 - TRBJ2-3 TRBV6-6 CASSYPGQGADTQYF TGTGCCAGCAGTTACCCGGGACAGGGGGCAGATACGCAGTATTTT
- - TRBJ1-1 TRBV6-4 CASRDSDMSTEAFF TGTGCCAGCAGGGACAGTGACATGAGCACTGAAGCTTTCTTT
- - TRBJ1-1 TRBV7-2 CASSLDSGANTEAFF TGTGCCAGCAGCTTAGACTCAGGGGCAAACACTGAAGCTTTCTTT
- - TRBJ1-2 TRBV28 CASSSQGFEGYTF TGTGCCAGCAGTTCGCAGGGCTTCGAGGGCTACACCTTC
- few TRBJ2-3 TRBV19 CATTNFDLTDTQYF TGTGCCACCACTAACTTTGACCTCACAGATACGCAGTATTTT
TRBD2 - TRBJ2-4 TRBV7-2 CASSLGGGAGNIQYF TGTGCCAGCAGCTTAGGCGGGGGGGCTGGAAACATTCAGTACTTC
TRBD1 once TRBJ2-5 TRBV5-1 CASSLANTGAGETQYF TGCGCCAGCAGCTTGGCAAACACAGGGGCTGGGGAGACCCAGTACTTC
TRBD2 - TRBJ2-2 TRBV5-1 CASSPPFSGGLVGELFF TGCGCCAGCAGCCCACCATTTAGCGGGGGGCTTGTCGGGGAGCTGTTTTTT
- few TRBJ1-6 TRBV7-9 CASSRETGLSPLHF TGTGCCAGCAGCCGAGAGACGGGTCTCTCACCCCTCCACTTT
TRBD1 - TRBJ2-7 TRBV6-5 CASSRDRGHYEQYF TGTGCCAGCAGCCGGGACAGGGGCCACTACGAGCAGTACTTC
TRBD1 - TRBJ2-7 TRBV25-1 CASSPGTDYEQYF TGTGCCAGCAGTCCCGGGACAGATTACGAGCAGTACTTC